This T cell receptor beta chain was sequenced for a study of vaccination effects on CD4 cells after COVID-19. Overall study findings and caveats: Both infection-induced and vaccine-induced clones contracted markedly at late post-vaccination timepoints.

Before sequencing, viral peptide pools were used by the ViraFEST assay to expand antigen-specific CD4+ T cells. Researchers isolated CD4+ T cells once roughly ten days of culture had elapsed. Every well got 2 million to 2.5 million PBMC, which were grown with about 9.2 IU/ml IL-2 and about 10 ug/ml peptides. A half-volume exchange with IL-2 medium occurred on days 3 and 7. CDR1 is SGHRS and CDR2 is YFSETQ in the germline V gene. Trimming took off 2 bases at V and 0 bases at J, with 11 bases between the two ends. The CDR3 extends over 15 amino acids. Generated by immunoSEQ multiplex PCR, the TCRdb table keeps only in-frame clones and is missing some. This sample yields about 54,000 clones, of which 80% to 85% are seen a single time; 2.4% belongs to the top ten. Note on this clone: Antigen: not known.

This material consisted of CD4+ T cells from PBMCs cultured with HCoV-229E spike peptides, taken before COVID-19 vaccination. This clonotype was sampled from a human donor who received a COVID-19 vaccine. The gene calls are TRBV5-1 and TRBJ1-1, with D possibly matching TRBD1 (6 bases). The chain's CDR3 is CASSFFGQLNTEAFF. CDR3 bases: TGCGCCAGCAGCTTTTTCGGACAGTTGAACACTGAAGCTTTCTTT.